Following are 22 T cell receptor beta chains from one sample sequenced in a study of blood T cells in healthy people across ages. Then a second PCR, running about 6 to 12 cycles, was carried out with a sample-barcoded 5' primer and a J-beta primer mix. TCRdb passed the 5' RACE reads through MiXCR, listing each CDR3 protein once. The data contain over 600,000 distinct CDR3 sequences, 46% of them seen just once; the ten biggest clones take up 15% to 20%. Sequencing was carried out using blood. Every receptor here comes from a man older than 75 in good health.

CDR3 loop: CSVHIYNEQFF. The CDR3 nucleotides are TGCAGCGTCCACATATACAATGAGCAGTTCTTC. V is TRBV29-1 and J is TRBJ2-1; D unclear. CDR3 length: 11 residues. V lost 6 bases and J 4 bases, leaving 7 bases between the germline ends. Germline loops: CDR1 SQVTM, CDR2 ANQGSEA.

The V gene is TRBV18, the J gene TRBJ1-5; D is perhaps TRBD1 (5 bases). Germline loops: CDR1 KGHSH, CDR2 LQKENI. Trimming left V 0 bases short and J 5 bases short, with 14 bases between. The CDR3 runs to 16 residues. CDR3 amino acids: CASSPPLGGKDQPQHF. Here the CDR3 DNA reads TGTGCCAGCTCACCACCGCTGGGGGGTAAGGATCAGCCCCAGCATTTT.

V is TRBV25-1 and J is TRBJ2-2; possible D gene TRBD1, 5 bases. CDR1 is MGHDK, CDR2 SYGVNS, per germline. The CDR3 has 14 amino acids. The V end lost 3 bases, the J end lost 4 bases, and 9 bases lay between the germline ends. CDR3 coding DNA: TGTGCCAGCAGTGATGTCAGGGCCACCGGGGAGCTGTTTTTT. Translation: CASSDVRATGELFF.

This clonotype was picked up many times. V is TRBV10-2 and J is TRBJ2-7, with 16 bases fitting TRBD2. CDR1 WSHSY and CDR2 SAAADI come from the germline V gene. This CDR3 region has 16 residues. The trim removed 3 bases at V and 7 bases at J, leaving 6 bases unmatched. CDR3: CASSDPGTSGRGEQYF. The CDR3 DNA sequence: TGCGCCAGCAGTGACCCCGGGACTAGCGGGAGGGGGGAGCAGTACTTC.

The sample holds many counts of this clonotype. This chain uses TRBV7-2 with TRBJ2-3, with TRBD2 identical over 9 bases. The trim removed 1 base at V and 5 bases at J, leaving 7 bases unmatched. Germline CDR1 SGHTA, CDR2 FQGNSA. The CDR3 runs 16 residues. This CDR3 is CASSLGVAGARDTQYF. The CDR3 DNA reads as TGTGCCAGCAGCTTAGGAGTAGCGGGAGCAAGAGATACGCAGTATTTT.

As for this clonotype: One junction end disagrees with the germline gene, perhaps due to a read error. This chain connects TRBV12-3 or TRBV12-4 to TRBJ2-1; D may match TRBD1 or TRBD2 (5 bases each). The length of the CDR3 is 15 residues. The CDR3 bases are TGTGCCAGCACCCATAGCGACAGCTCCCACAATGAGCAGTTCTTC. This translates into CASTHSDSSHNEQFF.

V and J are TRBV30 and TRBJ2-1; 7 nucleotides align to TRBD1. There are 13 residues in the CDR3. The germline gives CDR1 GTSNPN, CDR2 SVGIG (reference sequence). The J segment lost 9 bases and the V segment lost 8 bases, leaving 13 bases of the junction unmatched. Written as DNA, the CDR3 is TGTGCCCACAGCGCGACAGGGACGACTGAGCAGTTCTTC. Its protein is CAHSATGTTEQFF.

This clonotype was counted a few times. The chain joins TRBV3-1 to TRBJ2-7; D uncertain. The V and J ends lost 4 bases and 2 bases respectively, with 12 bases between them. Germline CDR1 and CDR2: LGHDT and YNNKEL (reference sequence). The CDR3 has 14 amino acids. The CDR3 DNA is TGTGCCAGCAGCCCAACGGACGGAACCTACGAGCAGTACTTC. Amino acid sequence: CASSPTDGTYEQYF.

With regard to this clonotype: A read error may account for a junction end that differs from germline. The J gene is TRBJ2-5, the V gene TRBV6-1, with TRBD1 as a possible D gene (6 bases). The V gene's germline CDR1 is MNHNS and CDR2 SASEGT. This CDR3 has 14 amino acids. CDR3 DNA: TGTGCCAGCAGTGAGGGGACAAGTCAAGAGTCCCAGTACTTC. Amino acid sequence: CASSEGTSQESQYF.

The chain joins TRBV4-1 to TRBJ2-1; TRBD2 aligns across 7 bases. The junction had 7 bases not matched to a gene; V was cut back by 5 bases and J by 6 bases. Germline V gene sequence: CDR1 MGHRA, CDR2 YSYEKL. The CDR3 extends over 14 amino acids. Written as DNA, the CDR3 is TGCGCCAGCAGCGTCCAACTAGCGTTCAATGAGCAGTTCTTC. This gives the protein CASSVQLAFNEQFF.

The CDR3 nucleotides read TGTGCCAGCAGCGTAGGCAGTACCGCTCCCACCGGGGAGCTGTTTTTT. It specifies CASSVGSTAPTGELFF. The chain combines TRBV9 with TRBJ2-2; D remains unclear. Trimming pared 0 bases from V and 4 bases from J, leaving 13 bases between. The CDR3 covers 16 residues. Looked up from germline, CDR1 is SGDLS and CDR2 is YYNGEE.

The chain couples TRBV29-1 to TRBJ1-2, with a tentative D call TRBD1 (5 bases). CDR1 is SQVTM, CDR2 ANQGSEA, per germline. V lost 2 bases and J lost 4, with 14 bases in between. The length of the CDR3 is 14 residues. DNA for the CDR3: TGCAGCGTTGAATCCCGACAGAATGGCTATGGCTACACCTTC. Amino acid sequence: CSVESRQNGYGYTF.

For this clonotype: One junction end disagrees with the germline gene, perhaps due to a read error. The chain links TRBV7-9 to TRBJ2-5, with 8 nucleotides matching TRBD1. Germline V gene data show CDR1 as SEHNR and CDR2 as FQNEAQ (reference sequence). There are 15 residues in the CDR3. In nucleotides, the CDR3 is TGTGCCAGCAACTTAGGGACAGGAAGGCAAGAGACCCAGTACTTC. As protein: CASNLGTGRQETQYF.

This clonotype was seen more than once but under ten times. The chain carries TRBV7-9 and TRBJ1-4; TRBD1 agrees at 8 bases. The J segment lost 5 bases and the V segment lost 5 bases, leaving 7 bases of the junction unmatched. CDR1 SEHNR and CDR2 FQNEAQ come from the germline V gene (reference sequence). The CDR3 has 15 amino acids. The CDR3, as DNA: TGTGCCAGCAGCGGCCGGGACAGGAGAAATGAAAAACTGTTTTTT. This sequence encodes CASSGRDRRNEKLFF.

This clonotype was detected once. This rearrangement joins TRBV5-1 to TRBJ2-5; 8 bases map to TRBD1. Germline V CDR1 and CDR2: SGHRS, YFSETQ. V lost 4 bases to trimming and J lost 2 bases; unmatched junction nucleotides: 7. This CDR3 is 15 amino acids long. CDR3 sequence: CASSRNTGGQETQYF. The CDR3 DNA follows: TGCGCCAGCAGCCGAAATACAGGGGGACAAGAGACCCAGTACTTC.

V gene TRBV28 combines with J gene TRBJ1-5; D is unclear. CDR3 length: 15 residues. Germline loops: CDR1 MDHEN, CDR2 SYDVKM. The V end was cut by 6 bases, the J end by 6 bases, with 18 bases between. In nucleotides, the CDR3 is TGTGCCAGCAGGCTCAGTGGACTCCTGTTTCAGCCCCAGCATTTT. Residues: CASRLSGLLFQPQHF.

The J gene is TRBJ2-3, the V gene TRBV7-9, with D perhaps matching TRBD2 (5 bases). The CDR3 is made up of 16 amino acids. Deletions cut 5 bases from V and 0 bases from J, with 15 bases between. Germline V gene sequence: CDR1 SEHNR, CDR2 FQNEAQ (reference sequence). DNA of the CDR3: TGTGCCAGCAGCACGACTTCTCGGACTAGCACAGATACGCAGTATTTT. This gives the protein CASSTTSRTSTDTQYF. Drawing the rest from reference TRBV7-9 and TRBJ2-3, the complete variable domain is DTGVSQNPRHKITKRGQNVTFRCDPISEHNRLYWYRQTLGQGPEFLTYFQNEAQLEKSRLLSDRFSAERPKGSFSTLEIQRTEQGDSAMYLCASSTTSRTSTDTQYFGPGTRLTVL.

The rearrangement links TRBV20-1 to TRBJ1-6, with D possibly being TRBD1 (5 bases). V was clipped by 6 bases and J by 4 bases, with 16 bases between them. CDR1 is DFQATT and CDR2 is SNEGSKA in the germline V gene (reference sequence). The CDR3 length is 15 residues. CDR3 amino acids: CSAEGPWGYNSPLHF. CDR3 in DNA: TGCAGTGCAGAGGGGCCGTGGGGGTATAATTCACCCCTCCACTTT.

In its sample, this clonotype was seen a few times. One end of the junction does not line up with germline, which may come from a read error. The chain is built from TRBV7-9 and TRBJ2-7; D is ambiguous. The CDR3 spans 13 residues. In germline, CDR1 is SEHNR, CDR2 FQNEAQ (reference sequence). For the CDR3, the DNA is TGTGCCAGCAGCGTAGCTACGCCCTACGAGCAGTACTTC. This encodes CASSVATPYEQYF.

The CDR3 protein is CASSLSLAGIGGELFF. CDR3 sequence (DNA): TGTGCCAGCAGCTTATCACTAGCGGGAATCGGCGGGGAGCTGTTTTTT. The chain combines TRBV7-2 with TRBJ2-2; TRBD2 agrees at 10 bases. CDR1 and CDR2 from the germline V gene are SGHTA and FQGNSA. With V trimmed by 2 bases and J by 7 bases, 7 bases remained unmatched. The CDR3 is 16 amino acids.

This clonotype showed up just once. The V and J genes are TRBV13 and TRBJ2-5, with TRBD2 matching over 9 bases. The DNA matches TRBJ2-7 better at its end, which makes the J call doubtful. The CDR3 consists of 14 residues. Germline loops: CDR1 PRHDT, CDR2 FYEKMQ (reference sequence). The CDR3 region has the DNA TGTGCCAGCAGCCCCGGGACTAGCCCCTGCGAGCAGTACTTC. It translates to CASSPGTSPCEQYF.

This clonotype was observed a few times. V and J are TRBV7-2 and TRBJ2-7; 14 bases fit TRBD2. The germline gives CDR1 SGHTA, CDR2 FQGNSA. This CDR3 has 19 amino acids. V lost 1 base to trimming and J lost 2 bases; unmatched junction nucleotides: 10. The CDR3 protein is CASSLGLAGGGLPPYEQYF. The CDR3 DNA reads TGTGCCAGCAGCTTAGGACTAGCGGGAGGGGGGCTCCCCCCCTACGAGCAGTACTTC.